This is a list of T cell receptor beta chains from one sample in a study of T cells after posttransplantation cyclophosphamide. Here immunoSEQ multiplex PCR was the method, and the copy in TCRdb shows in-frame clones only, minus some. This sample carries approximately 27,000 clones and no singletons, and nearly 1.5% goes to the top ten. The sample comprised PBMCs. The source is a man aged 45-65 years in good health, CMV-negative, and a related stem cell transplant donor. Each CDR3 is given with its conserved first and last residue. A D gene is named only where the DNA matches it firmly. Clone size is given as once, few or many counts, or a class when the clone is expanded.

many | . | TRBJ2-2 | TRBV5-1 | TGCGCCAGCAGCTTTTCTGTGCTGGGGGGAACCGGGGAGCTGTTTTTT | CASSFSVLGGTGELFF
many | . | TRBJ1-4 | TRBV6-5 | TGTGCCAGCAGTCTTAGACAAAAGGGGTATGAAAAACTGTTTTTT | CASSLRQKGYEKLFF
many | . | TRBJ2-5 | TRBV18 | TGTGCCAGCTCACCTACGGACCAAGAGACCCAGTACTTC | CASSPTDQETQYF
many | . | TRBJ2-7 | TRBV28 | TGTGCCAGCGTAGCGCCCTATCTCTACGAGCAGTACTTC | CASVAPYLYEQYF
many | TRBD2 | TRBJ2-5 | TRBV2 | TGTGCCAGCAGTGAAGCACCTAGCGGGGTGGAGTACTTC | CASSEAPSGVEYF
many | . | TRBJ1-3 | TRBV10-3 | TGTGCCATCAGTGAGCGGGACAACTCGGGAAACACCATATATTTT | CAISERDNSGNTIYF
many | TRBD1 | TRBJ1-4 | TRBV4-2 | TGTGCCAGCAGCCAAGATCCGGTCAGGGGGCAGGTGTCTAATGAAAAACTGTTTTTT | CASSQDPVRGQVSNEKLFF
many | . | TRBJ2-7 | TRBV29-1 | TGCAGCGCCCAAGGGGCCGCCTACGAGCAGTACTTC | CSAQGAAYEQYF
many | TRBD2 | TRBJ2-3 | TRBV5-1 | TGCGCCAGCAGCTTGGACCCCGGAGTGGGGGGGAATACGCAGTATTTT | CASSLDPGVGGNTQYF
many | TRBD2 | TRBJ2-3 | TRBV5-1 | TGCGCCAGCAGCTCCGGGACTAGCGGGAGGAGGGGCACAGATACGCAGTATTTT | CASSSGTSGRRGTDTQYF